Following are 10 T cell receptor beta chains from one sample sequenced in a study of blood T cell repertoires in COVID-19. Some clones are missing from TCRdb's copy, which holds only in-frame ones; the method was immunoSEQ multiplex PCR. This sample carries a few hundred thousand clones, about four fifths of them seen once, and the ten largest clones take 5% to 6%. Sequencing was done on a sample of PBMCs or T cells enriched from blood (not recorded which). These receptors were obtained from a woman aged 50 to 60 who had recovered from COVID-19.

The rearrangement uses TRBV7-2 and TRBJ2-1; 7 bases align to TRBD2. Per the germline V gene, CDR1 is SGHTA and CDR2 is FQGNSA. The junction had 9 bases not matched to a gene; V was cut back by 1 base and J by 6 bases. The CDR3 consists of 16 residues. CDR3 region: CASSLVILAVGNEQFF. CDR3 DNA sequence: TGTGCCAGCAGCTTAGTTATTCTAGCGGTCGGCAATGAGCAGTTCTTC.

This clone is a singleton in its sample. The J gene is TRBJ1-2, the V gene TRBV18, with D possibly matching TRBD1 (6 bases). The CDR3 consists of 12 residues. V gave up 2 bases and J gave up 13 bases, with 14 bases separating them. CDR1 is KGHSH and CDR2 is LQKENI in the germline V gene. CDR3 residues: CASSPGQFPGTF. The DNA for the CDR3 is TGTGCCAGCTCACCAGGACAGTTTCCGGGCACCTTC.

This clone has just a few counts. The DNA of the CDR3 is TGTGCCAGCAGCTTAGGAGGAAACTATGGCTACACCTTC. This sequence encodes CASSLGGNYGYTF. This chain uses TRBV7-9 with TRBJ1-2; D gene uncertain. V was trimmed by 1 base and J by 2 bases, leaving 5 bases between them. This CDR3 region has 13 residues. Germline V gene lookup returns CDR1 SEHNR and CDR2 FQNEAQ (reference sequence).

This clone was seen only a few times. The chain couples TRBV30 to TRBJ2-1; 12 bases align to TRBD1. Looked up from germline, CDR1 is GTSNPN and CDR2 is SVGIG (reference sequence). With 4 bases clipped from V and 8 bases from J, the junction kept 9 bases outside the gene matches. This CDR3 is built from 15 residues. CDR3 in amino acids: CAWTGGTGGSYEQFF. CDR3 bases: TGTGCCTGGACTGGGGGGACAGGGGGCTCGTATGAGCAGTTCTTC.

The chain joins TRBV5-5 to TRBJ1-1; TRBD1 might be the D (6 bases). The germline gives CDR1 SGHKS, CDR2 YYEKEE (reference sequence). The CDR3 consists of 13 residues. V lost 9 bases, J lost 2 bases, and 14 bases lay in between. The CDR3 region has the DNA TGTGCCACTCAGCCAGGGGCAAACACTGAAGCTTTCTTT. Translated: CATQPGANTEAFF.

V and J are TRBV27 and TRBJ2-6; D is undetermined. Germline V gene lookup returns CDR1 MNHEY and CDR2 SMNVEV (reference sequence). The CDR3 consists of 16 residues. V shed 5 bases and J shed 0 bases, with 11 bases lying between them. The CDR3 sequence is CASSPRFLSGANVLTF. Here the CDR3 DNA reads TGTGCCAGCAGTCCGAGATTTCTCTCTGGGGCCAACGTCCTGACTTTC. Drawing the rest from reference TRBV27 and TRBJ2-6, the complete variable domain is EAQVTQNPRYLITVTGKKLTVTCSQNMNHEYMSWYRQDPGLGLRQIYYSMNVEVTDKGDVPEGYKVSRKEKRNFPLILESPSPNQTSLYFCASSPRFLSGANVLTFGAGSRLTVL.

The chain recombines TRBV5-5 with TRBJ1-2; 9 nucleotides align to TRBD1. Germline trimming cut 4 bases from V and 7 bases from J; bases unmatched to any gene: 11. This CDR3 contains 15 residues. Looked up from germline, CDR1 is SGHKS and CDR2 is YYEKEE (reference sequence). The CDR3 DNA sequence: TGTGCCAGCAGCCTGTCGGGACAGGGCCTTCTTGGCTACACCTTC. This translates into CASSLSGQGLLGYTF.

This CDR3 reads CASSLLPQETQYF. CDR3 coding DNA: TGTGCCAGCAGCTTACTTCCCCAAGAGACCCAGTACTTC. This sequence joins TRBV7-7 and TRBJ2-5, with D unclear. The CDR3 runs 13 residues. The germline V and J ends were trimmed by 2 bases and 1 base, with 5 bases remaining between them. Per the germline V gene, CDR1 is SSHAT and CDR2 is FNYEAQ (reference sequence).

This clone appeared a few times. The V gene is TRBV5-4, the J gene TRBJ1-1, with no clear D. The ends were cut back, 2 bases at V and 5 bases at J, with 10 bases in the middle. Looked up from germline, CDR1 is SGHNT and CDR2 is YYREEE (reference sequence). The CDR3 loop spans 13 amino acids. CDR3 amino acids: CASSFEGGTEAFF. The CDR3 bases are TGTGCCAGCAGCTTCGAGGGTGGAACTGAAGCTTTCTTT.

About this clone itself: Other nucleotide sequences from this sample produce the same CDR3. The J gene is TRBJ1-5, the V gene TRBV5-1; 7 bases are shared with TRBD1. The V gene's germline CDR1 is SGHRS and CDR2 YFSETQ. There are 15 residues in the CDR3. V shed 4 bases, J shed 1 base, and the junction held 5 bases outside the gene matches. The CDR3 DNA reads TGCGCCAGCAGCCTCGGGACAGACAGCAATCAGCCCCAGCATTTT. Protein product: CASSLGTDSNQPQHF.